The 14 T cell receptor beta chains below come from one sample, sequenced in a study of cytomegalovirus exposure and HLA in healthy donors. The primer mix had 60 Vbeta and 13 Jbeta primers. Method: immunoSEQ multiplex PCR; TCRdb's copy keeps in-frame clones and lacks some. Of 270,000 or so clones in the sample, roughly 90% were seen once. The sample consisted of PBMCs. The receptors stem from a middle-aged man in good health and CMV-seropositive.

The chain joins TRBV29-1 to TRBJ2-7; 7 nucleotides match TRBD2. This CDR3 spans 14 amino acids. With 0 bases clipped from V and 1 base from J, the junction kept 3 bases outside the gene matches. The germline CDR1 and CDR2 sequences are SQVTM and ANQGSEA. Here the CDR3 reads CSVEDQRESYEQYF. The CDR3 region has the DNA TGCAGCGTTGAAGACCAGCGGGAATCCTACGAGCAGTACTTC.

This chain links TRBV7-9 with TRBJ1-1; D is possibly TRBD1 (5 bases). The ends were cut back, 5 bases at V and 6 bases at J, with 13 bases in the middle. Germline V CDR1 and CDR2: SEHNR, FQNEAQ (reference sequence). The CDR3 contains 13 residues. In DNA, the CDR3 is TGTGCCAGCAGCGCCGCGGGGGGGGCTGAAGCTTTCTTT. This translates into CASSAAGGAEAFF. The full variable domain, completed using reference TRBV7-9 and TRBJ1-1, is DTGVSQNPRHKITKRGQNVTFRCDPISEHNRLYWYRQTLGQGPEFLTYFQNEAQLEKSRLLSDRFSAERPKGSFSTLEIQRTEQGDSAMYLCASSAAGGAEAFFGQGTRLTVV.

V usage is TRBV21-1 and J usage is TRBJ2-1; the table's D gene call, TRBD2, was not cross checked with the DNA. TRBV21-1 is assigned pseudogene status. This CDR3 is 16 amino acids long. DNA for the CDR3: TGTGCCAGCAGCAATCATAGAGCGGGAGTTTACAATGAGCAGTTCTTC. Protein sequence: CASSNHRAGVYNEQFF.

The chain employs TRBV13 and TRBJ2-7, with no clear D. Germline V gene lookup returns CDR1 PRHDT and CDR2 FYEKMQ (reference sequence). The CDR3 length is 15 residues. Trimming removed 5 bases at V and 7 bases at J, with 21 bases between. DNA of the CDR3: TGTGCCAGCAGCCCGTGGGCCCCGGTGGGTGAAGAGCAGTACTTC. Residues: CASSPWAPVGEEQYF.

The CDR3 DNA follows: TGTGCCAGCCTCCTAGAGAACACTGAAGCTTTCTTT. Translating it yields CASLLENTEAFF. V usage is TRBV6-4 and J usage is TRBJ1-1; D remains ambiguous. The V gene's germline CDR1 is MRHNA and CDR2 SNTAGT. Trimming removed 8 bases at V and 1 base at J, with 8 bases between. This CDR3 contains 12 residues.

CDR3 nucleotide sequence: TGTGCCAGTAGTATCGGGAGGGTTGGCTACACCTTC. It specifies CASSIGRVGYTF. The V gene is TRBV19, the J gene TRBJ1-2; D is unresolved. The CDR3 is made up of 12 amino acids. Germline CDR1 LNHDA, CDR2 SQIVND (reference sequence). Trimming pared 3 bases from V and 7 bases from J, leaving 9 bases between.

V gene TRBV10-3 combines with J gene TRBJ1-2, with D perhaps TRBD1 (5 bases). The V end was cut by 6 bases, the J end by 0 bases, with 14 bases between. CDR3 length: 15 amino acids. Germline assignment: CDR1 ENHRY and CDR2 SYGVKD. The CDR3 reads CAIRPLQDTNYGYTF. As DNA, the CDR3 is TGTGCCATCAGGCCCCTACAGGACACTAACTATGGCTACACCTTC.

This clone occurred once. The chain links TRBV11-2 to TRBJ2-7; 11 bases match TRBD2. Germline-derived CDR1 and CDR2 are SGHAT and FQNNGV. With 5 bases clipped from V and 5 bases from J, the junction kept 14 bases outside the gene matches. The CDR3 totals 17 residues. In DNA, the CDR3 is TGTGCCAGCAGCCTCCGAGGGTTGACTAGCGGGATCCACGAGCAGTACTTC. It specifies CASSLRGLTSGIHEQYF.

The table lists this clone with a few counts. The chain couples TRBV7-9 to TRBJ1-5; no clear D gene. CDR1 and CDR2 from the germline V gene are SEHNR and FQNEAQ (reference sequence). V was cut by 4 bases and J by 4 bases, with 14 bases left in between. The CDR3 consists of 15 residues. CDR3 region: CASSSRETGNQPQHF. The CDR3 region has the DNA TGTGCCAGCAGCTCTAGAGAGACGGGAAATCAGCCCCAGCATTTT.

This clone is a singleton in its sample. J is TRBJ2-7 and V is TRBV27, with a possible D match to TRBD1 (6 bases). The germline gives CDR1 MNHEY, CDR2 SMNVEV (reference sequence). V lost 4 bases and J lost 2, with 9 bases in between. This CDR3 contains 13 residues. The CDR3 is CASSWTAAYEQYF. CDR3 DNA: TGTGCCAGCAGTTGGACAGCAGCCTACGAGCAGTACTTC.

In regard to this clone: This CDR3 is also generated by other DNA sequences in the sample. The chain employs TRBV19 and TRBJ2-6; D unresolved. Germline CDR1 and CDR2: LNHDA and SQIVND (reference sequence). The CDR3 has 15 residues. The V and J ends lost 2 bases and 0 bases respectively, with 5 bases between them. The DNA for the CDR3 is TGTGCCAGTAGTATAAGTAGCTCTGGGGCCAACGTCCTGACTTTC. The encoded protein is CASSISSSGANVLTF.

The J gene is TRBJ2-7, the V gene TRBV28; 12 bases are a match to TRBD2. The germline V gene has CDR1 MDHEN and CDR2 SYDVKM. The CDR3 is 15 amino acids. V was clipped by 3 bases and J by 1 base; unmatched bases: 1. The DNA of the CDR3 is TGTGCCAGCAGTTTTGGGACTAGCGGGTCCTACGAGCAGTACTTC. The encoded protein is CASSFGTSGSYEQYF.

As regards this clone: One end of the junction fails to match germline, which may point to a read error. The rearrangement uses TRBV7-7 and TRBJ2-3, with D unresolved. Germline CDR1 is SSHAT and CDR2 is FNYEAQ (reference sequence). The CDR3 has 15 residues. The CDR3 DNA sequence: TGTGCTAGCAGCCGGAACCCGGGTTCGGGAGATACGCAGTATTTT. Residues: CASSRNPGSGDTQYF.

The rearrangement joins TRBV6-6 to TRBJ2-2, with D unresolved. Germline CDR1 reads MNHNY; CDR2 reads SVGAGI (reference sequence). V gave up 7 bases and J gave up 1 base, with 10 bases separating them. The CDR3 covers 14 residues. CDR3 protein: CASTLRLNTGELFF. The CDR3 bases are TGTGCCAGCACACTCCGCTTGAACACCGGGGAGCTGTTTTTT.